Here is one T cell receptor beta chain with its context. This clone has a single count. What antigen it recognizes has not been identified. Qualities for individual bases were not recorded, and no much larger clone is one base off. The library was obtained by the immunoSEQ multiplex PCR assay. In the paper's pipeline: To diagnose cytomegalovirus status from the catalog of TCR beta chain sequences, a statistical classification framework was built. TCRdb took this table from immuneACCESS and kept in-frame rearrangements with V and J called. Such tables lack part of the clones; where checked against another copy, unresolved V genes explain under half of the gap, and the rest is unexplained. Clonal size and the V and J genes are those of that table, whereas D and trimming came from the DNA. The sample table contains about 160,000 clones; only one count was recorded for roughly nine tenths of them. The ten largest clones add up to 4.5% to 7% of the sample.

The donors were included in the validation cohort of 130 or so subjects, a group kept apart from the approximately 700-subject first cohort. This record belongs to a study of cytomegalovirus exposure and HLA in healthy donors (TCRdb year 2017). The study in broad terms: According to a later analysis, the roughly 120 validation repertoires were produced on the same platform as the 680 or so repertoires of the first cohort. The study was designed to test whether signatures of past pathogen exposure could be identified by cataloging public T cell receptors. To predict cytomegalovirus infection status, the study brought together high-throughput TCR immunosequencing, statistical association of individual TCRs with disease status, and machine learning. Along with the approximately 620-subject first cohort, a separate validation cohort of over 90 different subjects was used. Study-wide findings and limitations: In both the original and validation cohorts, the classifier was reported to diagnose cytomegalovirus status with high specificity and sensitivity. The study listed 164 TCR beta chains as associated with cytomegalovirus. A later analysis had no HLA typing for the validation cohort, so co-occurrence there was scored across all 120 repertoires. Across donors, most TCR sequences were observed very rarely, whereas some public TCRs were present in many individuals. The authors suggested that the approach could potentially be extended to other disease states and immunological phenotypes. In vitro tests confirmed that a few of the cytomegalovirus-associated TCR beta chains recognize cytomegalovirus antigens. A later analysis found that TCRs clustered in the first cohort also tended to co-occur in the 95 to 150 validation repertoires, with more than 90% of cluster scores above 0.

Including cysteine and phenylalanine, the CDR3 has 15 amino acids. Just the 45-base CDR3 DNA is kept, in frame starting at base 1. Looking up the germline V gene (reference sequence) yields CDR1 LNHDA and CDR2 SQIVND. Trimming costs V 3 bases and J 4 bases, and their ends lie 15 bases apart. This receptor was taken from a woman aged 25 to 39 in good health and CMV-seronegative. The chain is assembled from TRBV19 and TRBJ1-1; the D gene assignment is ambiguous. The material sequenced was PBMCs. The nucleotide sequence is TGTGCCAGTAGTATGTGGCTAGAGGGATCCACTGAAGCTTTCTTT. Its product reads: CASSMWLEGSTEAFF.